This passage covers 9 T cell receptor beta chains from one sample sequenced in a study of blood T cell repertoires in COVID-19. Sequencing was performed with immunoSEQ multiplex PCR; in TCRdb, only in-frame clones are kept and a portion is missing. The repertoire holds some 150,000 clones, 87% seen once, with roughly 2.5% in the top ten. The specimen sequenced was peripheral blood. These receptors were obtained from a man aged 45-65 years with active COVID-19.

The chain joins TRBV19 to TRBJ2-6, with TRBD1 identical over 7 bases. V shed 2 bases, J shed 0 bases, and the junction held 10 bases outside the gene matches. Germline V gene data show CDR1 as LNHDA and CDR2 as SQIVND (reference sequence). The CDR3 runs to 19 residues. The CDR3, as DNA: TGTGCCAGTAGTATAAAGGGGACAGTACTACGCTCTGGGGCCAACGTCCTGACTTTC. Translation: CASSIKGTVLRSGANVLTF.

The rearrangement links TRBV5-1 to TRBJ2-6; D is undetermined. From germline, CDR1 is SGHRS and CDR2 YFSETQ. The CDR3 has 16 amino acids. Trimming left V 0 bases short and J 1 base short, with 8 bases between. CDR3 DNA sequence: TGCGCCAGCAGCTTGGAGTTCAGTTCTGGGGCCAACGTCCTGACTTTC. Its translation is CASSLEFSSGANVLTF.

The chain recombines TRBV5-4 with TRBJ1-2; 8 bases map to TRBD1. This CDR3 contains 16 residues. V gave up 0 bases and J gave up 1 base; unmatched junction bases: 5. Germline assignment: CDR1 SGHNT and CDR2 YYREEE (reference sequence). CDR3 sequence (DNA): TGTGCCAGCAGCTTGGGACAGGGGATGAGTAACTATGGCTACACCTTC. Protein sequence: CASSLGQGMSNYGYTF. The full variable domain, with the rest looked up from reference TRBV5-4 and TRBJ1-2, is ETGVTQSPTHLIKTRGQQVTLRCSSQSGHNTVSWYQQALGQGPQFIFQYYREEENGRGNFPPRFSGLQFPNYSSELNVNALELDDSALYLCASSLGQGMSNYGYTFGSGTRLTVV.

This sequence joins TRBV12-3 or TRBV12-4 and TRBJ1-4; D remains unclear. CDR3 length equals 12 residues. The germline V and J ends were trimmed by 3 bases and 14 bases, with 13 bases remaining between them. In DNA, the CDR3 is TGTGCCAGCAGTTTTTTTGAGGGATCCCTGTTTTTT. It codes for CASSFFEGSLFF.

The chain uses TRBV11-2 and TRBJ1-2; TRBD1 might be the D (6 bases). CDR3 length equals 15 residues. CDR1 and CDR2 (germline): SGHAT, FQNNGV. V shed 6 bases and J shed 2 bases, with 16 bases lying between them. Written as DNA, the CDR3 is TGTGCCAGCAGATTAACAGGGCGGGGGAACTATGGCTACACCTTC. It codes for CASRLTGRGNYGYTF.

This chain joins TRBV4-1 and TRBJ2-1; the match to TRBD1 covers 9 bases. Trimming at V came to 3 bases and at J to 9 bases, leaving 12 bases not matched to a gene. The CDR3 runs to 16 residues. From germline, CDR1 is MGHRA and CDR2 YSYEKL. CDR3 DNA: TGCGCCAGCAGCCAGCTTCCGGGACAGGGTCTAGGTGAGCAGTTCTTC. It yields the protein CASSQLPGQGLGEQFF.

This chain uses TRBV19 with TRBJ2-3; D not resolved. The CDR3 consists of 16 residues. Trimming pared 7 bases from V and 1 base from J, leaving 18 bases between. Per germline, CDR1 LNHDA and CDR2 SQIVND (reference sequence). The CDR3 loop reads CASNCLGPLGTDTQYF. The DNA for the CDR3 is TGTGCCAGTAATTGTTTGGGCCCTTTGGGCACAGATACGCAGTATTTT.

This clone was seen ten or more times. V gene TRBV7-8 combines with J gene TRBJ2-7; 8 bases align to TRBD1. The CDR3 length is 14 residues. The ends lost 5 bases at V and 4 bases at J; junction bases unmatched: 7. Looked up from germline, CDR1 is SGHVS and CDR2 is FQNEAQ. CDR3 sequence (DNA): TGTGCCAGCAGCCTGCAGGGGGCTCAGTACGAGCAGTACTTC. It yields the protein CASSLQGAQYEQYF. The full variable domain, with the rest looked up from reference TRBV7-8 and TRBJ2-7, is GAGVSQSPRYKVAKRGQDVALRCDPISGHVSLFWYQQALGQGPEFLTYFQNEAQLDKSGLPSDRFFAERPEGSVSTLKIQRTQQEDSAVYLCASSLQGAQYEQYFGPGTRLTVT.

The chain joins TRBV11-2 to TRBJ1-4; TRBD1 agrees at 8 bases. This CDR3 region has 16 residues. CDR1 is SGHAT, CDR2 FQNNGV, per germline. V was clipped by 5 bases and J by 5 bases; unmatched bases: 10. CDR3 in amino acids: CASSPPKWTGNEKLFF. In DNA, the CDR3 is TGTGCCAGCAGCCCCCCGAAGTGGACAGGGAATGAAAAACTGTTTTTT.